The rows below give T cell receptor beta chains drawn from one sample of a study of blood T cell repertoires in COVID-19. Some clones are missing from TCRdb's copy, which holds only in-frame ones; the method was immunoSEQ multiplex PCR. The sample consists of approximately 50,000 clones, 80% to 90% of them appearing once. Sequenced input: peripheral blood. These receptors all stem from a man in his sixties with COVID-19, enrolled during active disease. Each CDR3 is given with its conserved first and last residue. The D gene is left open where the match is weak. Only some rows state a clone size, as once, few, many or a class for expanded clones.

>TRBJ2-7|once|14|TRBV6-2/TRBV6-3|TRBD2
CASSRREGPYEQYF
TGTGCCAGCAGTCGGCGGGAGGGTCCCTACGAGCAGTACTTC
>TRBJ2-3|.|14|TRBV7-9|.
CASSLSGSTDTQYF
TGTGCCAGCAGCTTGAGTGGTTCCACAGATACGCAGTATTTT
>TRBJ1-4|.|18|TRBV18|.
CASSSQRRQEGPNEKLFF
TGTGCCAGCTCATCACAAAGACGGCAGGAGGGACCTAATGAAAAACTGTTTTTT
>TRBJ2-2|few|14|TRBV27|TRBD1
CASRNRGDTGELFF
TGTGCCAGCAGAAACAGGGGGGACACCGGGGAGCTGTTTTTT
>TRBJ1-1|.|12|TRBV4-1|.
CASSQGRGWVFF
TGCGCCAGCAGCCAAGGCAGGGGCTGGGTTTTCTTT
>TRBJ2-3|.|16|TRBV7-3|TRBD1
CASSLTGRGRTDTQYF
TGTGCCAGCAGCTTAACCGGCAGGGGGCGGACAGATACGCAGTATTTT
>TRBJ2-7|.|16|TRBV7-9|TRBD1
CASSRVTGVAGYEQYF
TGTGCCAGCAGCCGTGTAACAGGGGTAGCAGGGTACGAGCAGTACTTC
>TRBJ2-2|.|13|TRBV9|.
CASSVSNTGELFF
TGTGCCAGCAGCGTATCAAACACCGGGGAGCTGTTTTTT
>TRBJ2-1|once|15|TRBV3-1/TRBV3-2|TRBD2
CASSQGTSGLDEQFF
TGTGCCAGCAGCCAAGGGACTAGCGGGCTCGATGAGCAGTTCTTC
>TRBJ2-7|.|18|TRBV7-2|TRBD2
CASSGGTSGRAYIDEQYF
TGTGCCAGCAGCGGCGGGACTAGCGGGAGGGCCTATATCGACGAGCAGTACTTC
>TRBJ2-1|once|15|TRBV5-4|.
CASSFEGLVGNEQFF
TGTGCCAGCAGCTTTGAGGGCCTGGTGGGGAATGAGCAGTTCTTC
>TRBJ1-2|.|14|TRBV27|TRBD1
CASSFQGESDGYTF
TGTGCCAGCAGTTTTCAGGGGGAATCGGATGGCTACACCTTC
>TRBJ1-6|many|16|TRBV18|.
CASSPLKSGYNSPLHF
TGTGCCAGCTCACCACTGAAATCAGGGTATAATTCACCCCTCCACTTT
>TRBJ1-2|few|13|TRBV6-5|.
CASSSKTSGARAF
TGTGCCAGCAGCTCTAAAACTTCAGGGGCTCGCGCCTTC
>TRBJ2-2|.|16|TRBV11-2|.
CASSRSGLAITGELFF
TGTGCCAGCAGCCGAAGTGGTCTAGCAATCACCGGGGAGCTGTTTTTT
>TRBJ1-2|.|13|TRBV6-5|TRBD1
CATTWDRVIGYTF
TGTGCCACCACGTGGGACAGGGTGATAGGCTACACCTTC
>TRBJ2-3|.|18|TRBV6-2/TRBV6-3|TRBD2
CASSTPGLAGGVTDTQYF
TGTGCCAGCAGTACCCCCGGACTAGCGGGAGGGGTCACAGATACGCAGTATTTT
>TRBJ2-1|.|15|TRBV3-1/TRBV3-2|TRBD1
CASSQRQGVYNEQFF
TGTGCCAGCAGCCAACGACAGGGGGTTTACAATGAGCAGTTCTTC
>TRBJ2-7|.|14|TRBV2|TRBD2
CASSEEAGAYEQYF
TGTGCCAGCAGTGAAGAAGCGGGAGCCTACGAGCAGTACTTC
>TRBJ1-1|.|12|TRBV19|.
CASSTQAREAFF
TGTGCCAGTAGCACACAGGCCCGTGAAGCTTTCTTT
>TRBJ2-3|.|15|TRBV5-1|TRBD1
CASSKGQEGTDTQYF
TGCGCCAGCAGCAAAGGACAGGAGGGCACAGATACGCAGTATTTT
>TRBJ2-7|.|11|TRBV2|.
CASSLTGPLNF
TGTGCCAGCAGCTTGACAGGCCCCCTGAACTTC
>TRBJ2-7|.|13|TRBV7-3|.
CASSRSAVGEQYF
TGTGCCAGCAGCCGTTCTGCGGTCGGAGAGCAGTACTTC
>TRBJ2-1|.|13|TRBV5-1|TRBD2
CASRGTNYNEQFF
TGCGCCAGCAGAGGGACTAACTACAATGAGCAGTTCTTC
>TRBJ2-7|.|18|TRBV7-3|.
CASSLGSPGQASSYEQYF
TGTGCCAGCAGCTTAGGTTCCCCGGGACAAGCAAGCTCCTACGAGCAGTACTTC
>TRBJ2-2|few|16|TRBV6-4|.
CASSAGTERNTGELFF
TGTGCCAGCAGCGCGGGGACAGAACGAAACACCGGGGAGCTGTTTTTT
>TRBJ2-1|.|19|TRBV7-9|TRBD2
CASSSGGASWARSYNEQFF
TGTGCCAGCAGCTCCGGGGGGGCTAGCTGGGCCCGCTCCTACAATGAGCAGTTCTTC
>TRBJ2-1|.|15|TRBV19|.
CASTPEEVPYNEQFF
TGTGCCAGTACCCCGGAGGAGGTTCCCTACAATGAGCAGTTCTTC
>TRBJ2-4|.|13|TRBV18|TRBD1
CASSRDRGNIQYF
TGTGCCAGCTCACGGGACAGGGGTAACATTCAGTACTTC
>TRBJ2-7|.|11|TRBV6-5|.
CAAGRTYEQYF
TGTGCCGCGGGCAGAACCTACGAGCAGTACTTC
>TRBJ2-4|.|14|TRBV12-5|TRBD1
CASGIGQAADIQYF
TGTGCTAGTGGTATAGGACAGGCGGCGGACATTCAGTACTTC
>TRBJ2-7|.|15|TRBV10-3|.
CAISTIRTEASEQYF
TGTGCCATCAGCACCATCCGGACAGAGGCCTCCGAGCAGTACTTC
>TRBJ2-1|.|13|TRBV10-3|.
CAINSGNYNEQFF
TGTGCCATCAATTCCGGGAACTACAATGAGCAGTTCTTC
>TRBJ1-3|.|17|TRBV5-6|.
CASSPGRGANSGNTIYF
TGTGCCAGCAGCCCGGGTCGGGGGGCGAACTCTGGAAACACCATATATTTT
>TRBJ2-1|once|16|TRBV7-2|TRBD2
CASSSQAGTSYMSPFF
TGTGCCAGCAGCTCACAGGCCGGGACTAGCTACATGAGCCCGTTCTTC
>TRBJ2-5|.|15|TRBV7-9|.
CASSSLRRGQETQYF
TGTGCCAGCAGCTCCCTCCGACGGGGACAAGAGACCCAGTACTTC
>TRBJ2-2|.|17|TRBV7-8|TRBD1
CASSFLPGQGATGELFF
TGTGCCAGCAGCTTCCTCCCCGGACAGGGGGCCACCGGGGAGCTGTTTTTT